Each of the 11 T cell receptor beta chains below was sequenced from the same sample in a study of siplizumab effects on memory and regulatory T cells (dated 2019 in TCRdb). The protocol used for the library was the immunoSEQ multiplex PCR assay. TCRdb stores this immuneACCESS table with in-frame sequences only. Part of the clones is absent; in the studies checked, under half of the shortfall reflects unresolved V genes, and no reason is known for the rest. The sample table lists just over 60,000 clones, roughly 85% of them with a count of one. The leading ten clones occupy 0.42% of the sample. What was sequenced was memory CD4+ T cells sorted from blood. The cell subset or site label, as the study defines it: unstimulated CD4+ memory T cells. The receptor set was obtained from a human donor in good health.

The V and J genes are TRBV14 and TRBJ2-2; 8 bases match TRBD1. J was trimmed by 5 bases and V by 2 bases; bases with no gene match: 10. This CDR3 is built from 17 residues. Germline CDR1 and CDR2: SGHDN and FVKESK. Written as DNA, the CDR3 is TGTGCCAGCAGCCAACGACTCGGACAGGGATGGACCGGGGAGCTGTTTTTT. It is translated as CASSQRLGQGWTGELFF. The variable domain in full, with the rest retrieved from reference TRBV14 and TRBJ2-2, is EAGVTQFPSHSVIEKGQTVTLRCDPISGHDNLYWYRRVMGKEIKFLLHFVKESKQDESGMPNNRFLAERTGGTYSTLKVQPAELEDSGVYFCASSQRLGQGWTGELFFGEGSRLTVL.

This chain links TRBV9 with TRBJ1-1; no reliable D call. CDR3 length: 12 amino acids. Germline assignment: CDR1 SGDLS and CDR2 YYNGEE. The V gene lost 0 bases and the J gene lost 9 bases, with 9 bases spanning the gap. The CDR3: CASSVATGKAFF. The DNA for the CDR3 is TGTGCCAGCAGCGTAGCTACTGGGAAAGCTTTCTTT.

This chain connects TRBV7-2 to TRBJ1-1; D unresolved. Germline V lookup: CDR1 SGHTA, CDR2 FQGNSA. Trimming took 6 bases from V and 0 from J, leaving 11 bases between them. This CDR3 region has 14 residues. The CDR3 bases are TGTGCCAGCAGAACTAACGGGCTGAACACTGAAGCTTTCTTT. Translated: CASRTNGLNTEAFF.

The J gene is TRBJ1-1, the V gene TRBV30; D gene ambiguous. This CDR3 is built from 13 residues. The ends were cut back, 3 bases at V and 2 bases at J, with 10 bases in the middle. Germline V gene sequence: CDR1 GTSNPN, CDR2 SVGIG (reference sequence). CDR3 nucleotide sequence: TGTGCCTGGAGCTGGGAGTCTAACACTGAAGCTTTCTTT. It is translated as CAWSWESNTEAFF.

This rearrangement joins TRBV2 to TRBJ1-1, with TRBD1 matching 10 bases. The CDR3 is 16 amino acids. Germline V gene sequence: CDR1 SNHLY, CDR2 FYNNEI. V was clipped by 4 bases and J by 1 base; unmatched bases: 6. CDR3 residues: CASSGGQGIGNTEAFF. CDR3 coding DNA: TGTGCCAGCAGTGGGGGACAGGGGATCGGGAACACTGAAGCTTTCTTT.

In DNA, the CDR3 is TGTGCCAGCAGCCCAGGACTAGCGGGGGAAGGGAGCACAGATACGCAGTATTTT. The encoded protein is CASSPGLAGEGSTDTQYF. This sequence joins TRBV7-6 and TRBJ2-3, with TRBD2 identical over 13 bases. CDR3 length equals 18 residues. V lost 5 bases and J lost 0; bases outside the gene matches: 8. Germline CDR1 and CDR2: SGHVS and FNYEAQ.

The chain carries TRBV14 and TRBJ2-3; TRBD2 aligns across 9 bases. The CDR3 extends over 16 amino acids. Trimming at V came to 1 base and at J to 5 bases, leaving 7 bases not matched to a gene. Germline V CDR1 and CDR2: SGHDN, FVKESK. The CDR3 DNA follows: TGTGCCAGCAGCCAAGTACACGCGGGGGGGCTAGATACGCAGTATTTT. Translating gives CASSQVHAGGLDTQYF.

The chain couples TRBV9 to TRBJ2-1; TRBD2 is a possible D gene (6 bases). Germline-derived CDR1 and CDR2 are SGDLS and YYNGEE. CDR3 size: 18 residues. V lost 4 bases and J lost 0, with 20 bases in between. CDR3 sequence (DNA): TGTGCCAGCAGCCCTTTAACCGGGACTCCAAGCTCCTACAATGAGCAGTTCTTC. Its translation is CASSPLTGTPSSYNEQFF.

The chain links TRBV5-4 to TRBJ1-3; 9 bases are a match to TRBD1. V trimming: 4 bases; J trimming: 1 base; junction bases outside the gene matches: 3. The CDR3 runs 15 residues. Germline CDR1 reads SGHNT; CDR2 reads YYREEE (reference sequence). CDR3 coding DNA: TGTGCCAGCAGCGCGGGACAGGGTTCTGGAAACACCATATATTTT. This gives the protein CASSAGQGSGNTIYF.

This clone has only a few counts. CDR3 coding DNA: TGTGCCAGCAGCAAGGGGACAACCGGGATCAGCAATCAGCCCCAGCATTTT. As protein: CASSKGTTGISNQPQHF. The rearrangement links TRBV21-1 to TRBJ1-5; the table's D call, TRBD1, has no DNA check behind it. TRBV21-1 is classified as a pseudogene. The CDR3 sequence is 17 residues long.

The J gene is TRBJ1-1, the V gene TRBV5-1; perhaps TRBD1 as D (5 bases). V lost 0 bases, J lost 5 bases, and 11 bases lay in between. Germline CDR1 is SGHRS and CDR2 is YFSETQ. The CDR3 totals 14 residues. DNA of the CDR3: TGCGCCAGCAGCTTGGGGACAATCCGGACTGAAGCTTTCTTT. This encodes CASSLGTIRTEAFF. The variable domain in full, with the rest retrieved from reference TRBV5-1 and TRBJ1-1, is KAGVTQTPRYLIKTRGQQVTLSCSPISGHRSVSWYQQTPGQGLQFLFEYFSETQRNKGNFPGRFSGRQFSNSRSEMNVSTLELGDSALYLCASSLGTIRTEAFFGQGTRLTVV.